Below, 19 T cell receptor beta chains from the same sample are listed, as sequenced in a study of control samples from healthy donors and cancer patients. Assay: immunoSEQ multiplex PCR; the TCRdb copy retains only in-frame clones and omits some. This table holds 150,000 to 200,000 clones, roughly nine tenths found once. The sample consisted of blood. These receptor sequences come from a man aged 25 to 45 in good health.

This sequence joins TRBV6-1 and TRBJ1-5; D ambiguous. There are 14 residues in the CDR3. The V gene's germline CDR1 is MNHNS and CDR2 SASEGT. Trimming left V 1 base short and J 7 bases short, with 11 bases between. CDR3 residues: CASSEVGVGQPQHF. CDR3 nucleotide sequence: TGTGCCAGCAGTGAAGTGGGTGTCGGACAGCCCCAGCATTTT.

This rearrangement joins TRBV29-1 to TRBJ1-1; D gene uncertain. The V end was cut by 5 bases, the J end by 5 bases, with 9 bases between. The CDR3 contains 11 residues. Germline lookup yields CDR1 SQVTM and CDR2 ANQGSEA. CDR3 bases: TGCAGCGTTCTGGGGTTTACTGAAGCTTTCTTT. Residues: CSVLGFTEAFF.

The rearrangement joins TRBV28 to TRBJ1-2; 9 bases line up with TRBD1. The CDR3 consists of 15 residues. The junction had 5 bases not matched to a gene; V was cut back by 6 bases and J by 0 bases. CDR1 is MDHEN and CDR2 is SYDVKM in the germline V gene. The CDR3 nucleotides are TGTGCCAGCAGGTGGACAGGGGCCTCTAACTATGGCTACACCTTC. Its translation: CASRWTGASNYGYTF.

The chain links TRBV18 to TRBJ1-2; D gene uncertain. The CDR3 length is 12 residues. Deletions cut 1 base from V and 7 bases from J, with 7 bases between. Germline assignment: CDR1 KGHSH and CDR2 LQKENI. The CDR3 nucleotides read TGTGCCAGCTCACCACGGGATGGTGGCTACACCTTC. Protein: CASSPRDGGYTF.

The chain recombines TRBV19 with TRBJ2-3; D unresolved. The V end lost 5 bases, the J end lost 3 bases, and 6 bases lay between the germline ends. This CDR3 spans 12 amino acids. Looked up from germline, CDR1 is LNHDA and CDR2 is SQIVND (reference sequence). The CDR3: CASSQRTDTQYF. The CDR3 DNA follows: TGTGCCAGTAGTCAACGGACAGATACGCAGTATTTT.

The chain combines TRBV5-4 with TRBJ2-3, with 7 positions matching TRBD1. Germline CDR1 is SGHNT and CDR2 is YYREEE (reference sequence). Losses at the gene ends were 4 bases for V and 4 bases for J; bases not matched to a gene: 3. The CDR3 has 13 amino acids. The CDR3, as DNA: TGTGCCAGCAGCACCACAGGGGCAGATACGCAGTATTTT. Residues: CASSTTGADTQYF. Based on the CDR3 plus reference TRBV5-4 and TRBJ2-3, the full variable domain is ETGVTQSPTHLIKTRGQQVTLRCSSQSGHNTVSWYQQALGQGPQFIFQYYREEENGRGNFPPRFSGLQFPNYSSELNVNALELDDSALYLCASSTTGADTQYFGPGTRLTVL.

This chain joins TRBV6-5 and TRBJ2-5, with 9 bases identical to TRBD1. The CDR3 is 15 residues long. Germline-derived CDR1 and CDR2 are MNHEY and SVGAGI. Losses at the gene ends were 7 bases for V and 6 bases for J; bases not matched to a gene: 12. For the CDR3, the DNA is TGTGCCAGCACTGCCTTTGGACAGGGGTTGCAGACCCAGTACTTC. Translation gives CASTAFGQGLQTQYF.

The sample holds one count of this clone. V is TRBV6-2 or TRBV6-3 and J is TRBJ1-2; D is perhaps TRBD1 (6 bases). V was shortened by 6 bases and J by 1 base, with 9 bases between the two germline ends. Germline V lookup: CDR1 MNHEY, CDR2 SVGEGT. This CDR3 is built from 13 residues. The DNA for the CDR3 is TGTGCCAGCAGCCGACAGGATAACTATGGCTACACCTTC. Amino acid sequence: CASSRQDNYGYTF.

CDR3 nucleotides: TGTGCCAGCAGCCTCTACTACGAGCAGTACTTC. This codes for CASSLYYEQYF. The genes are TRBV7-2 and TRBJ2-7; D uncertain. The CDR3 runs to 11 residues. V was clipped by 5 bases and J by 3 bases, with 5 bases between them. Per the germline V gene, CDR1 is SGHTA and CDR2 is FQGNSA.

This clone was detected once. The V gene is TRBV3-1 (or the pseudogene TRBV3-2), the J gene TRBJ2-7; perhaps TRBD1 as D (5 bases). CDR1 is LGHDT and CDR2 is YNNKEL in the germline V gene (reference sequence). This CDR3 spans 15 amino acids. The ends were cut back, 1 base at V and 4 bases at J, with 14 bases in the middle. The CDR3 spells CASSQGWKGIYEQYF. The CDR3 DNA is TGTGCCAGCAGCCAAGGTTGGAAGGGGATTTACGAGCAGTACTTC.

The chain links TRBV4-3 to TRBJ1-1; a weak D match, TRBD1 (5 bases). Trimming left V 0 bases short and J 4 bases short, with 12 bases between. CDR1 and CDR2 (germline): LGHNA, YSLEER. The CDR3 contains 15 residues. CDR3 nucleotides: TGCGCCAGCAGCCAAGACCGGGGGGGGTCCACTGAAGCTTTCTTT. As protein: CASSQDRGGSTEAFF.

V is TRBV7-8 and J is TRBJ2-1; 12 bases align to TRBD2. The germline CDR1 and CDR2 sequences are SGHVS and FQNEAQ. The CDR3 length is 16 residues. V trimming: 6 bases; J trimming: 4 bases; junction bases outside the gene matches: 7. CDR3 nucleotide sequence: TGTGCCAGCAGTTTCCCCGGACTAGCGGGATACAATGAGCAGTTCTTC. This gives the protein CASSFPGLAGYNEQFF.

The gene calls are TRBV7-2 and TRBJ2-3; 7 bases are a match to TRBD2. The CDR3 sequence is 15 residues long. The trim removed 3 bases at V and 3 bases at J, leaving 6 bases unmatched. Germline-derived CDR1 and CDR2 are SGHTA and FQGNSA. For the CDR3, the DNA is TGTGCCAGCAGCTTGAGCGGGGCAACAACAGATACGCAGTATTTT. Translated, it gives CASSLSGATTDTQYF.

V is TRBV30 and J is TRBJ2-3; 8 nucleotides align to TRBD2. Per germline, CDR1 GTSNPN and CDR2 SVGIG (reference sequence). V dropped 2 bases and J dropped 8; count of bases not matched to a gene: 9. This CDR3 comprises 14 residues. CDR3 amino acids: CAWSLSGGVGTQYF. The CDR3 coding sequence is TGTGCCTGGAGTCTAAGCGGGGGCGTGGGTACGCAGTATTTT. The variable domain in full, completed from reference TRBV30 and TRBJ2-3, reads SQTIHQWPATLVQPVGSPLSLECTVEGTSNPNLYWYRQAAGRGLQLLFYSVGIGQISSEVPQNLSASRPQDRQFILSSKKLLLSDSGFYLCAWSLSGGVGTQYFGPGTRLTVL.

V and J are TRBV7-9 and TRBJ1-1, with D maybe TRBD1 (6 bases). This CDR3 has 14 amino acids. Germline loops: CDR1 SEHNR, CDR2 FQNEAQ (reference sequence). V dropped 2 bases and J dropped 6 bases, with 13 bases sitting between them. The CDR3 bases are TGTGCCAGCAGCTTAAAAGGGGGGTCCGCTGAAGCTTTCTTT. The encoded protein is CASSLKGGSAEAFF.

With regard to this clone: Different DNA sequences within this sample yield the same CDR3. The rearrangement joins TRBV6-2 or TRBV6-3 to TRBJ2-1; D gene ambiguous. The CDR3 loop spans 11 amino acids. Deletions cut 3 bases from V and 8 bases from J, with 5 bases between. Germline CDR1 MNHEY, CDR2 SVGEGT. The CDR3 sequence is CASSYRDEQFF. In DNA form, the CDR3 reads TGTGCCAGCAGTTATCGAGATGAGCAGTTCTTC.

The chain links TRBV12-5 to TRBJ2-5; 9 nucleotides line up with TRBD2. J gave up 6 bases and V 4 bases, and 9 bases lay outside the gene matches. The germline gives CDR1 LGHNT, CDR2 FRNRAP. The CDR3 is 15 amino acids. CDR3 sequence (DNA): TGTGCTAGTGGTTCCCCGCTAGCGGGGTTAAAGACCCAGTACTTC. Translated: CASGSPLAGLKTQYF.

Concerning this clone itself: This same CDR3 is encoded by further DNA sequences in the sample. The chain joins TRBV27 to TRBJ2-7, with 9 nucleotides matching TRBD1. Trimming took 5 bases from V and 3 from J; bases not matched to a gene: 8. The length of the CDR3 is 15 residues. CDR1 and CDR2 from the germline V gene are MNHEY and SMNVEV (reference sequence). The CDR3 sequence is CASSLTGTGIYEQYF. In DNA form, the CDR3 reads TGTGCCAGCAGTCTAACCGGGACAGGGATCTACGAGCAGTACTTC.

The J gene is TRBJ2-7, the V gene TRBV18; D possibly corresponds to TRBD1 (5 bases). There are 11 residues in the CDR3. Trimming took off 4 bases at V and 7 bases at J, with 8 bases between the two ends. The germline gives CDR1 KGHSH, CDR2 LQKENI. The CDR3 here is CASSQDTEQYF. CDR3 in DNA: TGTGCCAGCTCACAGGACACTGAGCAGTACTTC.